The clone carrying this T cell receptor (beta chain) was seen ten or more times. Sequencing used immunoSEQ multiplex PCR; TCRdb keeps in-frame clones, though not all of them. The sample yields under 250,000 clones, around 90% seen once. CDR3 size: 17 residues. With 0 bases removed from V and 3 bases from J, the gap between germline ends came to 15 bases. CDR1 and CDR2 from the germline V gene are LGHNA and YNFKEQ. This entry is derived from a study of blood T cell repertoires in COVID-19. The sequenced sample was PBMCs or T cells enriched from blood (not recorded which). The J gene is TRBJ1-3, the V gene TRBV4-2, with no clear D. The TCR comes from a man aged 30 to 39 who had recovered from COVID-19. The CDR3 nucleotides are TGTGCCAGCAGCCAAGAGGGCTCAAGAGTTTTTGGAAACACCATATATTTT. As protein: CASSQEGSRVFGNTIYF.